This TCR beta chain was recovered during a study of blood T cells in healthy people across ages. General observations from the study: Per million T cells, TCR beta diversity dropped roughly linearly as age increased. Diversity was higher, and naive CD4+ cells more numerous, in long-lived donors than in aged donors.

On this clonotype: As yet, its antigen is unknown.

It was with a sample-barcoded 5' primer and a J-beta primer mix that a second PCR of roughly 7 to 12 cycles was run. Using its own MiXCR run on the 5' RACE reads, TCRdb lists one record per CDR3 protein. The sample has around 1.5 million distinct CDR3 sequences, almost 35% seen once. Per individual sample, total RNA of at least 5 micrograms was extracted. The germline V gene encodes CDR1 MDHEN and CDR2 SYDVKM. Trimming cost V 5 bases and J 8 bases; bases outside gene matches: 8. The CDR3 length is 13 residues. The clonotype originates from a woman in her 30s in good health. The chain joins TRBV28 to TRBJ1-2, with 7 bases lining up with TRBD1. The sequencing sample was made of blood. The DNA of the CDR3 is TGTGCCAGCAGTCCCAGGACAGGATTAGGCTACACCTTC. Amino acid sequence: CASSPRTGLGYTF.